These 25 T cell receptor beta chains were all obtained from the same sample, sequenced in a study of CD8 T cells in ankylosing spondylitis. General study results and limits: About 8 highly homologous variants made up a TCR beta motif, and this motif appeared characteristic of ankylosing spondylitis blood.

These receptors are not linked to any known antigen. In TCRdb, the 5' RACE reads were re-called with MiXCR into one record per CDR3 protein. Among under 850,000 distinct CDR3 sequences listed, around 19% were seen once. Sequenced input: blood, either unsorted or a sorted T cell fraction (not recorded which). Source of these receptors: a male donor with ankylosing spondylitis.

This sequence joins TRBV7-9 and TRBJ2-3, with a tentative D call TRBD2 (5 bases). Germline loops: CDR1 SEHNR, CDR2 FQNEAQ (reference sequence). CDR3 length: 15 amino acids. The V gene lost 2 bases and the J gene lost 5 bases, with 14 bases spanning the gap. The CDR3 DNA is TGTGCCAGCAGCTTATTCGGCGGGTTGAAAGATACGCAGTATTTT. Residues: CASSLFGGLKDTQYF.

The sample holds a few counts of this clonotype. The chain employs TRBV6-2 or TRBV6-3 and TRBJ2-7; D unclear. CDR1 and CDR2 from the germline V gene are MNHEY and SVGEGT. The CDR3 sequence is 15 residues long. Trimming cost V 5 bases and J 0 bases, with 14 bases left between them. CDR3 sequence: CASSVLGGVSYEQYF. CDR3 DNA: TGTGCCAGCAGTGTACTCGGCGGCGTCTCCTACGAGCAGTACTTC.

This chain joins TRBV5-6 and TRBJ2-1; 7 positions match TRBD2. This CDR3 is built from 15 residues. V lost 0 bases, J lost 6 bases, and 6 bases stayed unmatched. Germline values: CDR1 SGHDT, CDR2 YYEEEE. CDR3 nucleotide sequence: TGTGCCAGCAGCTTGGGGGCGGGAGATTCCAATGAGCAGTTCTTC. Translating gives CASSLGAGDSNEQFF.

This clonotype has at least ten counts. The gene calls are TRBV19 and TRBJ2-1; no reliable D call. The V gene lost 1 base and the J gene lost 5 bases, with 12 bases spanning the gap. The CDR3 runs to 15 residues. Germline V gene data show CDR1 as LNHDA and CDR2 as SQIVND (reference sequence). CDR3 region: CASSIARAFNNEQFF. In nucleotides, the CDR3 is TGTGCCAGTAGTATAGCCCGGGCCTTCAACAATGAGCAGTTCTTC.

J is TRBJ2-2 and V is TRBV24-1, with 13 bases that match TRBD2. The CDR3 runs to 15 residues. Germline V lookup: CDR1 KGHDR, CDR2 SFDVKD. Germline trimming cut 4 bases from V and 6 bases from J; bases unmatched to any gene: 1. The CDR3 protein is CATSETSGGAGELFF. The CDR3 coding sequence is TGTGCCACCAGTGAAACTAGCGGGGGGGCCGGGGAGCTGTTTTTT.

This clonotype was seen a handful of times. The rearrangement uses TRBV28 and TRBJ1-5; 7 bases align to TRBD1. CDR1 is MDHEN, CDR2 SYDVKM, per germline. J was trimmed by 0 bases and V by 3 bases; bases with no gene match: 2. The CDR3 sequence is 15 residues long. DNA of the CDR3: TGTGCCAGCAGTTTCGGGACAGATAGCAATCAGCCCCAGCATTTT. This translates into CASSFGTDSNQPQHF.

The rearrangement uses TRBV6-2 or TRBV6-3 and TRBJ2-2, with TRBD2 matching 8 bases. V trimming: 3 bases; J trimming: 4 bases; junction bases outside the gene matches: 4. This CDR3 has 15 residues. Germline CDR1 reads MNHEY; CDR2 reads SVGEGT. The CDR3 coding sequence is TGTGCCAGCAGTTATGGAGCGGGAGCCACCGGGGAGCTGTTTTTT. It codes for CASSYGAGATGELFF.

This clonotype has just a few counts. The chain has TRBV12-3 or TRBV12-4 and TRBJ2-3; D may be TRBD2 (6 bases). The ends were cut back, 6 bases at V and 1 base at J, with 14 bases in the middle. The CDR3 consists of 15 residues. CDR3 loop: CASSALSSGTDTQYF. The CDR3 nucleotides are TGTGCCAGCAGCGCCCTCTCTAGCGGCACAGATACGCAGTATTTT.

At least ten counts were recorded for this clonotype. The CDR3 loop reads CASSYWDRGMGEQYF. In nucleotides, the CDR3 is TGTGCCAGCAGTTACTGGGACAGGGGTATGGGAGAGCAGTACTTC. J is TRBJ2-7 and V is TRBV7-9; 10 bases line up with TRBD1. In germline, CDR1 is SEHNR, CDR2 FQNEAQ (reference sequence). CDR3 length equals 15 residues. The ends lost 6 bases at V and 7 bases at J; junction bases unmatched: 12.

Many counts were recorded for this clonotype. V usage is TRBV2 and J usage is TRBJ2-3; tentatively, D is TRBD1 (6 bases). Germline values: CDR1 SNHLY, CDR2 FYNNEI. V lost 7 bases and J 4 bases, leaving 15 bases between the germline ends. The CDR3 consists of 14 residues. The CDR3 spells CASTKLSGADTQYF. The CDR3 DNA sequence: TGTGCCAGCACGAAACTATCAGGGGCAGATACGCAGTATTTT.

The DNA of the CDR3 is TGCGCCAGCAGCCAAACTACCGGGACGGAGCTGGATGGCTACACCTTC. This sequence encodes CASSQTTGTELDGYTF. V and J are TRBV4-1 and TRBJ1-2, with D tentatively TRBD1 (5 bases). The CDR3 runs 16 residues. V shed 2 bases and J shed 6 bases, with 19 bases lying between them. CDR1 and CDR2 (germline): MGHRA, YSYEKL.

This clonotype was counted ten times or more. The V and J genes are TRBV4-3 and TRBJ2-3; 15 bases fit TRBD2. Per germline, CDR1 LGHNA and CDR2 YSLEER. The CDR3 is made up of 15 amino acids. After removal of 4 bases from V and 5 bases from J, the junction contained 1 base not matched to a gene. The CDR3 DNA follows: TGCGCCAGCAGCCGGGGACTAGCGGGAGGAGATACGCAGTATTTT. Protein product: CASSRGLAGGDTQYF.

The chain is built from TRBV19 and TRBJ2-3, with 9 bases identical to TRBD1. Per germline, CDR1 LNHDA and CDR2 SQIVND (reference sequence). CDR3 size: 14 residues. With V trimmed by 7 bases and J by 7 bases, 9 bases remained unmatched. CDR3 protein: CASTAGTGFYTQYF. DNA for the CDR3: TGTGCCAGTACTGCCGGGACAGGGTTTTATACGCAGTATTTT.

V is TRBV4-1 and J is TRBJ2-1, with D tentatively TRBD1 or TRBD2 (5 bases each). Germline CDR1 MGHRA, CDR2 YSYEKL. The CDR3 sequence is 19 residues long. Trimming removed 0 bases at V and 0 bases at J, with 18 bases between. The CDR3 DNA sequence: TGCGCCAGCAGCCAAGACCCGTTAGACAGCACTAGCTCCTACAATGAGCAGTTCTTC. Its protein product is CASSQDPLDSTSSYNEQFF.

This clonotype was seen only a few times. The chain uses TRBV20-1 and TRBJ2-2, with 8 bases that match TRBD1. CDR3 length equals 14 residues. The V and J ends lost 5 bases and 1 base, in that order; junction bases with no gene match: 3. Germline loops: CDR1 DFQATT, CDR2 SNEGSKA (reference sequence). CDR3 in DNA: TGCAGTGCTTCCGACAGGGGGAACACCGGGGAGCTGTTTTTT. As protein: CSASDRGNTGELFF.

The V gene is TRBV20-1, the J gene TRBJ1-6; TRBD1 is a possible D gene (5 bases). The CDR3 contains 15 residues. The V end lost 5 bases, the J end lost 4 bases, and 15 bases lay between the germline ends. Germline lookup yields CDR1 DFQATT and CDR2 SNEGSKA (reference sequence). The DNA for the CDR3 is TGCAGTGCTGGGGCGGGTGGGGATTATAATTCACCCCTCCACTTT. Translation gives CSAGAGGDYNSPLHF.

This sequence joins TRBV2 and TRBJ1-3; 7 bases match TRBD1. V lost 6 bases and J lost 2; bases outside the gene matches: 4. This CDR3 is built from 14 residues. The germline CDR1 and CDR2 sequences are SNHLY and FYNNEI. The CDR3 protein is CASSERGPGNTIYF. CDR3 in DNA: TGTGCCAGCAGCGAGAGGGGGCCTGGAAACACCATATATTTT.

The chain uses TRBV12-3 or TRBV12-4 and TRBJ2-5; TRBD2 matches 7 bases. This CDR3 is built from 13 residues. V gave up 7 bases and J gave up 5 bases; unmatched junction bases: 7. The CDR3: CASKRTSGETQYF. Written as DNA, the CDR3 is TGTGCCAGCAAGCGGACTAGTGGGGAGACCCAGTACTTC.

The chain employs TRBV10-3 and TRBJ2-2; possible D gene TRBD1, 5 bases. V was shortened by 3 bases and J by 4 bases, with 12 bases between the two germline ends. This CDR3 region has 15 residues. Germline loops: CDR1 ENHRY, CDR2 SYGVKD. Here the CDR3 DNA reads TGTGCCATCAGTGATACCAGGGATGGCACCGGGGAGCTGTTTTTT. Protein sequence: CAISDTRDGTGELFF.

Here the CDR3 DNA reads TGTGCCAGCAGCTTAAAGACCGTAGGGTCGGTGGCGGGATCCTACGAGCAGTACTTC. Amino acid sequence: CASSLKTVGSVAGSYEQYF. V and J are TRBV11-2 and TRBJ2-7; tentatively, D is TRBD2 (6 bases). V was pared by 2 bases and J by 1 base, with 24 bases between. Per germline, CDR1 SGHAT and CDR2 FQNNGV. The CDR3 runs to 19 residues.

The J gene is TRBJ1-4, the V gene TRBV27, with D perhaps matching TRBD1 (6 bases). Germline CDR1 and CDR2: MNHEY and SMNVEV (reference sequence). The V end was cut by 6 bases, the J end by 6 bases, with 11 bases between. This CDR3 spans 13 amino acids. This chain's CDR3 is CASSWGPDEKLFF. The CDR3 nucleotides read TGTGCCAGCAGCTGGGGGCCGGATGAAAAACTGTTTTTT.

The chain carries TRBV5-5 and TRBJ2-2; D remains unclear. The V end was cut by 0 bases, the J end by 9 bases, with 6 bases between. The germline CDR1 and CDR2 sequences are SGHKS and YYEKEE (reference sequence). This CDR3 comprises 12 residues. Written as DNA, the CDR3 is TGTGCCAGCAGCTTGGGGTTCCGGGAGCTGTTTTTT. As protein: CASSLGFRELFF.

V and J are TRBV6-1 and TRBJ1-6; 9 nucleotides agree with TRBD1. The germline V gene encodes CDR1 MNHNS and CDR2 SASEGT. The junction had 4 bases not matched to a gene; V was cut back by 5 bases and J by 8 bases. The CDR3 is 14 amino acids. As DNA, the CDR3 is TGTGCCAGCAGTAGGACAGGGGCTGATTCACCCCTCCACTTT. Encoded protein: CASSRTGADSPLHF.

The chain couples TRBV7-9 to TRBJ2-5; 11 bases match TRBD2. The CDR3 loop spans 17 amino acids. The V segment lost 5 bases and the J segment 1 base; nucleotides outside the gene matches: 9. Germline V gives CDR1 SEHNR, CDR2 FQNEAQ (reference sequence). DNA of the CDR3: TGTGCCAGCAGCCCTCCCGGGACTAGCGGCATCCAAGAGACCCAGTACTTC. The encoded protein is CASSPPGTSGIQETQYF. Complete variable domain (other parts from reference TRBV7-9 and TRBJ2-5): DTGVSQNPRHKITKRGQNVTFRCDPISEHNRLYWYRQTLGQGPEFLTYFQNEAQLEKSRLLSDRFSAERPKGSFSTLEIQRTEQGDSAMYLCASSPPGTSGIQETQYFGPGTRLLVL.

Ten or more counts support this clonotype. V usage is TRBV13 and J usage is TRBJ2-6; D gene ambiguous. Trimming pared 4 bases from V and 0 bases from J, leaving 7 bases between. The CDR3 is 15 amino acids. Germline V lookup: CDR1 PRHDT, CDR2 FYEKMQ (reference sequence). Here the CDR3 DNA reads TGTGCCAGCAGCTCCCGCCGCTCTGGGGCCAACGTCCTGACTTTC. Its translation: CASSSRRSGANVLTF.